This T cell receptor (beta chain) was sequenced for a study of blood T cell repertoires in COVID-19. Study background: The United States, Italy and Spain were the sources of the acute and convalescent COVID-19 samples. The analysed material was cDNA or gDNA that came from T cells, B-cell-depleted T cells, or PBMCs.

Original handling: The authors estimated nucleated cell counts from reference gene primer amplification. Sequencing used immunoSEQ multiplex PCR; TCRdb keeps in-frame clones, though not all of them. That table gives V, J and clone size, and the DNA gave D and trimming. The table has 250,000 to 350,000 clones, more than 70% seen once. The CDR3 runs 14 residues. CDR1 is GTSNPN, CDR2 SVGIG, per germline (reference sequence). The trim removed 6 bases at V and 5 bases at J, leaving 6 bases unmatched. This sequence joins TRBV30 and TRBJ2-2; 10 nucleotides align to TRBD2. Sample: peripheral blood. The origin of this receptor is a woman aged 25 to 45 who had recovered from COVID-19. The CDR3 sequence is CACRLAGGTGELFF. The CDR3 DNA is TGTGCCTGCCGACTAGCGGGCGGAACCGGGGAGCTGTTTTTT.